What follows are 12 T cell receptor beta chains derived from one specimen sequenced in a study of T cell responses to AZD1222 COVID-19 vaccine. Profiling relied on immunoSEQ multiplex PCR, and the TCRdb table lists in-frame clones only, not all of them. The sample carries 200,000 to 250,000 clones, less than 95% recorded once. Sequencing used peripheral blood, obtained 28 days after the second dose of the MenACWY control vaccine. The receptors stem from an adult who received the MenACWY meningococcal vaccine as a control.

The rearrangement joins TRBV18 to TRBJ2-7; D ambiguous. Germline V CDR1 and CDR2: KGHSH, LQKENI. V shed 6 bases and J shed 2 bases, with 8 bases lying between them. The CDR3 runs to 12 residues. CDR3 residues: CASSDTAYEQYF. For the CDR3, the DNA is TGTGCCAGCTCCGATACAGCCTACGAGCAGTACTTC.

V gene TRBV7-9 combines with J gene TRBJ1-1; D gene unclear. The V end lost 5 bases, the J end lost 11 bases, and 15 bases lay between the germline ends. CDR1 and CDR2 from the germline V gene are SEHNR and FQNEAQ (reference sequence). This CDR3 spans 12 amino acids. CDR3 sequence (DNA): TGTGCCAGCAGCCCTAGTACGCTGGGGGCTTTCTTT. This translates into CASSPSTLGAFF. The full variable domain, with the rest looked up from reference TRBV7-9 and TRBJ1-1, is DTGVSQNPRHKITKRGQNVTFRCDPISEHNRLYWYRQTLGQGPEFLTYFQNEAQLEKSRLLSDRFSAERPKGSFSTLEIQRTEQGDSAMYLCASSPSTLGAFFGQGTRLTVV.

This clone was counted a few times. The V gene is TRBV7-9, the J gene TRBJ2-7; 11 positions agree with TRBD1. The germline CDR1 and CDR2 sequences are SEHNR and FQNEAQ (reference sequence). Losses at the gene ends were 5 bases for V and 0 bases for J; bases not matched to a gene: 15. This CDR3 is 19 amino acids long. CDR3 coding DNA: TGTGCCAGCAGCCCCGGGGGGACAGGGGGTCACGGGCACTCCTACGAGCAGTACTTC. It is translated as CASSPGGTGGHGHSYEQYF.

The CDR3 sequence is CASSQGPHLGGYTF. Written as DNA, the CDR3 is TGTGCCAGTAGTCAGGGACCCCACCTCGGGGGCTACACCTTC. The rearrangement links TRBV19 to TRBJ1-2; a weak D match, TRBD1 (5 bases). The germline CDR1 and CDR2 sequences are LNHDA and SQIVND (reference sequence). The CDR3 contains 14 residues. V was pared by 5 bases and J by 8 bases, with 18 bases between.

The rearrangement uses TRBV4-2 and TRBJ1-1, with D perhaps TRBD1 (5 bases). From germline, CDR1 is LGHNA and CDR2 YNFKEQ. Trimming took off 4 bases at V and 3 bases at J, with 9 bases between the two ends. This CDR3 is 13 amino acids long. DNA of the CDR3: TGTGCCAGCAGCCCTGGGGGGGACACTGAAGCTTTCTTT. Its translation: CASSPGGDTEAFF.

This clone came up once. The chain carries TRBV28 and TRBJ2-1, with a weak D call TRBD1 (6 bases). The V and J ends lost 8 bases and 3 bases respectively, with 8 bases between them. The germline V gene has CDR1 MDHEN and CDR2 SYDVKM. The CDR3 consists of 12 residues. This chain's CDR3 is CASGGNYNEQFF. DNA of the CDR3: TGTGCCAGCGGGGGCAACTACAATGAGCAGTTCTTC.

The CDR3 spells CASSLTEYTEAFF. The CDR3 region has the DNA TGTGCCAGCAGTTTAACGGAGTACACTGAAGCTTTCTTT. The chain uses TRBV12-3 or TRBV12-4 and TRBJ1-1, with unresolved D. V shed 2 bases and J shed 3 bases, with 7 bases lying between them. This CDR3 contains 13 residues.

The rearrangement uses TRBV9 and TRBJ1-6, with 7 bases fitting TRBD1. Germline V lookup: CDR1 SGDLS, CDR2 YYNGEE. The CDR3 loop spans 14 amino acids. V lost 3 bases and J lost 7; bases outside the gene matches: 4. CDR3 nucleotide sequence: TGTGCCAGCAGCGAGACAGGGATAAATTCACCCCTCCACTTT. Translating gives CASSETGINSPLHF.

The genes are TRBV2 and TRBJ2-7, with a possible D match to TRBD2 (5 bases). Germline CDR1 is SNHLY and CDR2 is FYNNEI. The CDR3 sequence is 10 residues long. With 8 bases removed from V and 4 bases from J, the gap between germline ends came to 6 bases. CDR3 coding DNA: TGTGCCAGCGCGGGTTACGAGCAGTACTTC. It encodes CASAGYEQYF.

This clone was observed a few times. This chain connects TRBV5-1 to TRBJ2-7, with 9 bases identical to TRBD1. V was pared by 4 bases and J by 6 bases, with 8 bases of the junction left unmatched. Looked up from germline, CDR1 is SGHRS and CDR2 is YFSETQ. This CDR3 is 14 amino acids long. The CDR3 DNA is TGCGCCAGCAGCCTAGGGACAGGGAGTGGCGAGCAGTACTTC. As protein: CASSLGTGSGEQYF.

The chain combines TRBV2 with TRBJ2-5; no clear D. CDR1 is SNHLY, CDR2 FYNNEI, per germline. The CDR3 length is 14 residues. The V end lost 6 bases, the J end lost 2 bases, and 13 bases lay between the germline ends. This CDR3 is CASSAQRTQETQYF. CDR3 coding DNA: TGTGCCAGCAGCGCACAGAGAACTCAAGAGACCCAGTACTTC.

The rearrangement links TRBV13 to TRBJ2-7, with D maybe TRBD2 (6 bases). CDR3 size: 15 residues. V was pared by 1 base and J by 2 bases, with 12 bases between. Germline CDR1 is PRHDT and CDR2 is FYEKMQ (reference sequence). CDR3 sequence reads: CASSLVAGQTYEQYF. As DNA, the CDR3 is TGTGCCAGCAGCTTAGTTGCGGGGCAAACCTACGAGCAGTACTTC.